What follows are 17 T cell receptor beta chains derived from one specimen sequenced in a study of cytomegalovirus exposure and HLA in healthy donors. Some clones are missing from TCRdb's copy, which holds only in-frame ones; the method was immunoSEQ multiplex PCR. There are hundreds of thousands of clones in the sample; roughly 88% occur only once, and roughly 0.83% lies in the top ten. The sequencing input was PBMCs. The receptors shown here come from a woman aged 18-29 years in good health and CMV-seronegative.

The chain recombines TRBV5-8 with TRBJ1-5; D not certain. The CDR3 is 16 amino acids. CDR1 SGHTS and CDR2 YDEGEE come from the germline V gene. Trimming took 0 bases from V and 7 from J, leaving 17 bases between them. The CDR3 nucleotides are TGTGCCAGCAGCTTGGGTGAGGGTTCCCCCCGACAGCCCCAGCATTTT. Translated, it gives CASSLGEGSPRQPQHF.

This chain connects TRBV4-1 to TRBJ2-5; the D gene is possibly TRBD1 (6 bases). The V gene lost 0 bases and the J gene lost 4 bases, with 15 bases spanning the gap. This CDR3 has 16 amino acids. Germline lookup yields CDR1 MGHRA and CDR2 YSYEKL. As DNA, the CDR3 is TGCGCCAGCAGCCAAGATACAGGGATATTACGAGAGACCCAGTACTTC. Its translation: CASSQDTGILRETQYF.

This clone was counted only a few times. The CDR3 coding sequence is TGTGCCAGCAGTAACGACAGGATAGGTTCACCCCTCCACTTT. Protein sequence: CASSNDRIGSPLHF. The rearrangement links TRBV2 to TRBJ1-6; weak D call: TRBD1 (6 bases). V was clipped by 5 bases and J by 9 bases, with 14 bases between them. The CDR3 runs to 14 residues. The V gene's germline CDR1 is SNHLY and CDR2 FYNNEI.

This chain connects TRBV7-8 to TRBJ1-2, with a possible D match to TRBD1 (6 bases). The V end lost 5 bases, the J end lost 2 bases, and 21 bases lay between the germline ends. Per germline, CDR1 SGHVS and CDR2 FQNEAQ. The CDR3 spans 17 residues. The CDR3 sequence: CASSEGHLSPRNYGYTF. The DNA for the CDR3 is TGTGCCAGCAGCGAGGGACACCTTTCCCCCAGAAACTATGGCTACACCTTC.

As DNA, the CDR3 is TGTGCCAGCAGTGAAGAGAGAGCCCAGTACTTC. It is translated as CASSEERAQYF. This rearrangement joins TRBV2 to TRBJ2-5; D gene unclear. The CDR3 consists of 11 residues. Trimming stripped 1 base from V and 9 bases from J, with 6 bases between. Germline CDR1 reads SNHLY; CDR2 reads FYNNEI.

The chain has TRBV28 and TRBJ2-2; D gene ambiguous. Trimming took off 1 base at V and 3 bases at J, with 3 bases between the two ends. The CDR3 has 13 amino acids. Germline CDR1 and CDR2: MDHEN and SYDVKM. In DNA, the CDR3 is TGTGCCAGCAGTTTATCGTACACCGGGGAGCTGTTTTTT. Encoded protein: CASSLSYTGELFF.

This chain connects TRBV18 to TRBJ2-7; 8 nucleotides match TRBD1. This CDR3 comprises 13 residues. J lost 6 bases, V lost 6 bases, and 7 bases had no gene match. Germline values: CDR1 KGHSH, CDR2 LQKENI. The CDR3 DNA sequence: TGTGCCAGCTCCCAGGACAGGGTCGCCGAGCAGTACTTC. Amino acids: CASSQDRVAEQYF.

The rearrangement links TRBV13 to TRBJ1-1; the D gene is possibly TRBD1 (6 bases). The ends were cut back, 2 bases at V and 7 bases at J, with 17 bases in the middle. This CDR3 has 15 residues. Per the germline V gene, CDR1 is PRHDT and CDR2 is FYEKMQ (reference sequence). CDR3 protein: CASSLRPGQIIEAFF. The CDR3, as DNA: TGTGCCAGCAGCTTACGTCCCGGACAGATTATTGAAGCTTTCTTT.

This clone appeared a few times. J is TRBJ1-2 and V is TRBV27; D is ambiguous. V was trimmed by 4 bases and J by 7 bases, leaving 13 bases between them. The CDR3 is 13 residues long. Germline CDR1 MNHEY, CDR2 SMNVEV (reference sequence). The CDR3 loop reads CASSSGRLGGYTF. In DNA form, the CDR3 reads TGTGCCAGCAGTTCCGGCCGACTCGGTGGCTACACCTTC.

The CDR3 region is CASSLGQGAIYEQYF. DNA of the CDR3: TGCGCCAGCAGCTTAGGACAGGGGGCCATTTACGAGCAGTACTTC. The chain recombines TRBV5-1 with TRBJ2-7, with 11 bases lining up with TRBD1. Germline CDR1 is SGHRS and CDR2 is YFSETQ. J lost 4 bases, V lost 2 bases, and 5 bases had no gene match. This CDR3 has 15 residues.

This clone has just a few counts. Additional DNA sequences in this sample encode the identical CDR3. The genes are TRBV30 and TRBJ1-1; perhaps TRBD1 as D (6 bases). Deletions cut 0 bases from V and 1 base from J, with 6 bases between. Germline CDR1 is GTSNPN and CDR2 is SVGIG (reference sequence). This CDR3 is built from 13 residues. For the CDR3, the DNA is TGTGCCTGGAGTGTCAGGGGGAACACTGAAGCTTTCTTT. It yields the protein CAWSVRGNTEAFF. Filled out from reference TRBV30 and TRBJ1-1, the complete variable domain reads SQTIHQWPATLVQPVGSPLSLECTVEGTSNPNLYWYRQAAGRGLQLLFYSVGIGQISSEVPQNLSASRPQDRQFILSSKKLLLSDSGFYLCAWSVRGNTEAFFGQGTRLTVV.

This sequence joins TRBV7-8 and TRBJ2-1; 8 bases match TRBD1. J gave up 2 bases and V 4 bases, and 7 bases lay outside the gene matches. This CDR3 has 16 residues. Per germline, CDR1 SGHVS and CDR2 FQNEAQ. CDR3 amino acids: CASSWVETGAYNEQFF. In nucleotides, the CDR3 is TGTGCCAGCAGCTGGGTAGAGACAGGGGCCTACAATGAGCAGTTCTTC.

The gene calls are TRBV27 and TRBJ1-6, with 7 bases identical to TRBD1. The CDR3 length is 13 residues. V lost 6 bases and J lost 10; bases outside the gene matches: 6. Germline V gene lookup returns CDR1 MNHEY and CDR2 SMNVEV (reference sequence). For the CDR3, the DNA is TGTGCCAGCAGGACGACAGGGAGATCACCCCTCCACTTT. As protein: CASRTTGRSPLHF.

The V call is TRBV30, the J call TRBJ2-1; TRBD2 matches 7 bases. Germline trimming cut 0 bases from V and 0 bases from J; bases unmatched to any gene: 2. This CDR3 is built from 15 residues. CDR1 and CDR2 from the germline V gene are GTSNPN and SVGIG (reference sequence). CDR3 coding DNA: TGTGCCTGGAGTGTAGGCGGGAGCTCCTACAATGAGCAGTTCTTC. Translating it yields CAWSVGGSSYNEQFF.

This sequence joins TRBV9 and TRBJ2-7; TRBD2 might be the D (5 bases). The CDR3 covers 14 residues. V was pared by 2 bases and J by 5 bases, with 14 bases between. Germline CDR1 is SGDLS and CDR2 is YYNGEE. This CDR3 is CASSVSGNQNEQYF. The CDR3 DNA is TGTGCCAGCAGCGTGTCCGGGAATCAAAACGAGCAGTACTTC.

Only one count was recorded for this clone. This rearrangement joins TRBV19 to TRBJ2-7; D may be TRBD1 (7 bases). Per the germline V gene, CDR1 is LNHDA and CDR2 is SQIVND (reference sequence). Trimming stripped 9 bases from V and 2 bases from J, with 17 bases between. This CDR3 is built from 14 residues. CDR3 bases: TGTGCCAGCAGATACGACAGGGAGGCCTACGAGCAGTACTTC. Protein sequence: CASRYDREAYEQYF.

The chain has TRBV30 and TRBJ1-3; D may be TRBD1 (5 bases). Germline V gene data show CDR1 as GTSNPN and CDR2 as SVGIG (reference sequence). V was cut by 7 bases and J by 2 bases, with 9 bases left in between. This CDR3 is 12 amino acids long. The CDR3, as DNA: TGTGCCTTCAGGGAGGCTGGAAACACCATATATTTT. Its protein is CAFREAGNTIYF.